Listed below are T cell receptor beta chains from one sample, sequenced in a study of T cells in Graves' hyperthyroidism and ophthalmopathy. TCRdb itself ran the multiplex PCR reads through MiXCR, one entry per CDR3 protein. Here the sample spans hundreds of thousands of distinct CDR3 sequences, around 13% being singletons. Source material: blood. Receptor source: a woman aged 18 to 35 with Graves' hyperthyroidism. CDR3s include the opening cysteine and the closing phenylalanine or tryptophan. The D gene is left open where the match is weak. Clone sizes are given selectively: once, few, many, or a class where the clone is expanded.

NA	TRBV19	NA	TRBJ1-2	CASTDSPALYGYTF	TGTGCCAGTACCGACAGCCCTGCACTGTATGGCTACACCTTC
NA	TRBV7-3	NA	TRBJ2-3	CASSLRSGGTYTQYF	TGTGCCAGCAGCTTAAGGTCTGGGGGCACATATACGCAGTATTTT
many	TRBV11-3	TRBD1	TRBJ2-3	CASSLRTGSLADTQYF	TGTGCCAGCAGCTTAAGGACAGGGAGCCTCGCAGATACGCAGTATTTT
few	TRBV11-2	NA	TRBJ2-7	CASSLERIGGEQYF	TGTGCCAGCAGCTTAGAAAGAATCGGCGGCGAGCAGTACTTC
many	TRBV7-8	NA	TRBJ2-3	CASGQGATDTQYF	TGTGCCAGCGGGCAGGGCGCAACAGATACGCAGTATTTT
many	TRBV12-3/TRBV12-4	TRBD1	TRBJ2-1	CASTVVGGTGPNEQFF	TGTGCCAGCACCGTTGTGGGGGGGACAGGGCCCAATGAGCAGTTCTTC
many	TRBV13	NA	TRBJ2-4	CASSLGRVPYRKNIQYF	TGTGCCAGCAGCTTAGGGAGGGTACCGTACAGGAAAAACATTCAGTACTTC
NA	TRBV20-1	TRBD1	TRBJ1-2	CSARVGQGRGYGCTF	TGCAGTGCTAGAGTGGGACAGGGGCGGGGCTATGGCTGCACCTTC
many	TRBV7-9	NA	TRBJ2-1	CASRRTVEGNEQFF	TGTGCCAGCAGGCGCACCGTCGAAGGTAATGAGCAGTTCTTC
NA	TRBV27	TRBD1	TRBJ2-7	CASSSTQGLSYEQYF	TGTGCCAGCAGTTCGACACAGGGGCTCTCCTACGAGCAGTACTTC
few	TRBV6-1	NA	TRBJ1-2	CASSERFVGIPNYGYTF	TGTGCCAGCAGTGAAAGGTTCGTCGGCATCCCTAACTATGGCTACACCTTC